This entry lists 5 T cell receptor beta chains sequenced from one sample in a study of blood T cell repertoires in COVID-19. Measured with immunoSEQ multiplex PCR; TCRdb has only the in-frame clones, and not every one. This table holds about 130,000 clones, 79% found once. Sequencing input: peripheral blood. The receptors were gathered from a man aged 40-55 years with active or convalescent COVID-19.

The CDR3 DNA sequence: TGTGCCAGCAGTTTAATTATGAACACTGAAGCTTTCTTT. This translates into CASSLIMNTEAFF. The J gene is TRBJ1-1, the V gene TRBV28; D remains unclear. Germline CDR1 is MDHEN and CDR2 is SYDVKM. Trimming left V 2 bases short and J 0 bases short, with 4 bases between. The CDR3 is 13 residues long.

This sequence joins TRBV15 and TRBJ1-2; no clear D gene. Trimming left V 3 bases short and J 3 bases short, with 8 bases between. The germline gives CDR1 LNHNV, CDR2 YYDKDF (reference sequence). The CDR3 runs to 13 residues. CDR3 sequence reads: CATSRGYDYGYTF. The CDR3, as DNA: TGTGCCACCAGCAGGGGCTACGACTATGGCTACACCTTC.

CDR3 coding DNA: TGTGCCAGCTCACCACAGAAAATGCCAGGTGGCTACACCTTC. This gives the protein CASSPQKMPGGYTF. The chain links TRBV18 to TRBJ1-2; D unresolved. Looked up from germline, CDR1 is KGHSH and CDR2 is LQKENI. The CDR3 length is 14 residues. V was pared by 1 base and J by 7 bases, with 13 bases between.

The chain combines TRBV10-3 with TRBJ1-3, with a possible D match to TRBD1 (5 bases). Germline V gene lookup returns CDR1 ENHRY and CDR2 SYGVKD. The CDR3 has 15 amino acids. V was clipped by 8 bases and J by 0 bases, with 14 bases between them. The CDR3 DNA is TGTGCCATCCTTCTGACAGAAGGCTCTGGAAACACCATATATTTT. It codes for CAILLTEGSGNTIYF.

The rearrangement links TRBV19 to TRBJ1-6; D may be TRBD1 (6 bases). V was cut by 4 bases and J by 6 bases, with 10 bases left in between. Germline lookup yields CDR1 LNHDA and CDR2 SQIVND (reference sequence). The CDR3 has 14 amino acids. This CDR3 reads CASSTSGANSPLHF. CDR3 coding DNA: TGTGCCAGTAGTACATCAGGGGCTAATTCACCCCTCCACTTT. Using reference TRBV19 and TRBJ1-6 for the parts outside the CDR3, the full variable domain is DGGITQSPKYLFRKEGQNVTLSCEQNLNHDAMYWYRQDPGQGLRLIYYSQIVNDFQKGDIAEGYSVSREKKESFPLTVTSAQKNPTAFYLCASSTSGANSPLHFGNGTRLTVT.